The rows below give T cell receptor beta chains drawn from one sample of a study of T cell responses to AZD1222 COVID-19 vaccine. Profiling relied on immunoSEQ multiplex PCR, and the TCRdb table lists in-frame clones only, not all of them. In the table there are about 120,000 clones, around 84% of which are singletons. This sample comprised peripheral blood, obtained on day 0 of AZD1222 vaccination. The source is an adult in good health. Each CDR3 is given with its conserved first and last residue. Each record gives: V gene, clone size, J gene, D gene, CDR3 DNA, CDR3 protein. A D gene is named only where the DNA matches it firmly. Clone size is shown for a subset of rows, as once, few, many or a class of expanded clone.

TRBV5-5	NA	TRBJ2-7	NA	TGTGCCAGCAGCGACATTCCGGGGGCGGTTTACGAGCAGTACTTC	CASSDIPGAVYEQYF
TRBV9	NA	TRBJ1-2	NA	TGTGCCAGCAGCCCCGGGGGTATTGGCGGCTACACCTTC	CASSPGGIGGYTF
TRBV28	NA	TRBJ1-6	NA	TGTGCCAGCAACGATCCCAGCCCCGCGGGGAATTCACCCCTCCACTTT	CASNDPSPAGNSPLHF
TRBV7-2	NA	TRBJ1-2	TRBD1	TGTGCCAGCAGCTCATCGAGACAGGGGGCGTCTCTGGAAGGCTACACCTTC	CASSSSRQGASLEGYTF
TRBV7-9	NA	TRBJ2-3	TRBD2	TGTGCCAGCAGCTTCGGGGGGGACTCCACAGATACGCAGTATTTT	CASSFGGDSTDTQYF
TRBV2	NA	TRBJ1-2	TRBD1	TGTGCCAGCAGGCAAATACAGGGGGCGGATTATGGCTACACCTTC	CASRQIQGADYGYTF
TRBV19	NA	TRBJ1-6	NA	TGTGCCACACGCGGTAACCATAAGGGTTCACCCCTCCACTTT	CATRGNHKGSPLHF
TRBV27	NA	TRBJ1-2	NA	TGTGCCAGCAGTTCTGAGGGTCATGGCTACACCTTC	CASSSEGHGYTF
TRBV4-3	NA	TRBJ1-1	NA	TGCGCCAGCAGCCAAGGGGGACATGTTGAAGCTTTCTTT	CASSQGGHVEAFF
TRBV5-6	once	TRBJ2-7	NA	TGTGCCAGCAGGCGCTGGACAAGGGACTACGAGCAGTACTTC	CASRRWTRDYEQYF
TRBV7-2	NA	TRBJ2-1	TRBD1	TGTGCCAGCAGCCTCTACAGGGGGCTCTCTTACAATGAGCAGTTCTTC	CASSLYRGLSYNEQFF